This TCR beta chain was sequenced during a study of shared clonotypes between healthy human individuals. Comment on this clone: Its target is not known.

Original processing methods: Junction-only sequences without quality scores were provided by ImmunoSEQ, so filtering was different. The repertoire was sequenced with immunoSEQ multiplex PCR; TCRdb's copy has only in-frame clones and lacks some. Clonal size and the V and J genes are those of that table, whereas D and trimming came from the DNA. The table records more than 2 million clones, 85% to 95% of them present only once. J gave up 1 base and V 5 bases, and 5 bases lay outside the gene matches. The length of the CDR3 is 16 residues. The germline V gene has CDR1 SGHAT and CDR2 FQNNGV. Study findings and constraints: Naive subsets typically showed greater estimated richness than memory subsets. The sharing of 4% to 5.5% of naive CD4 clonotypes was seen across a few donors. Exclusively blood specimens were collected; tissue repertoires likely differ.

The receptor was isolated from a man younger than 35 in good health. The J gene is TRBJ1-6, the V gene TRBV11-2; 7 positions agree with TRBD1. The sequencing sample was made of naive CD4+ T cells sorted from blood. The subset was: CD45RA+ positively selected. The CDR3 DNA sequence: TGTGCCAGCAGCAGCGGGACAGCTTCCTATAATTCACCCCTCCACTTT. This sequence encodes CASSSGTASYNSPLHF.